What follows is one T cell receptor (beta chain) and its context. The antigen is not known. The authors prepared UMI-labeled TRB cDNA libraries by 5' RACE. TCRdb reprocessed the 5' RACE reads and reports one entry per CDR3 protein, with no DNA. The sample table sets out approximately 59,000 distinct CDR3 sequences. Germline CDR1 and CDR2: MDHEN and SYDVKM. The CDR3 consists of 12 residues. The data were taken from a study of CXCR3-negative and CXCR3-positive naive CD8 T cells. Study outcomes and limitations: CXCR3-negative naive cells had less hydrophobic TRB CDR3s than did CXCR3-positive naive cells. For the naive subsets, surface CD5 was similar, and TCR strength was inferred from TRB CDR3 properties.

By phenotype, naive CD8+ T cells were CD45RO-CCR7+CD27+CD95-. This clonotype originated in a human donor in good health. Some clones in this sample may be carry-over from other donors' samples. Sequenced material: naive CXCR3+ CD8+ T cells from blood. Subset: CD45RO-CCR7+CD27+CD95- naive CD8+ T cells expressing CXCR3 (TNR3+). The chain recombines TRBV28 with TRBJ2-7; checking the TCRdb D call of TRBD1 is not possible without DNA. CDR3 sequence: CAARGQGTMGYF.